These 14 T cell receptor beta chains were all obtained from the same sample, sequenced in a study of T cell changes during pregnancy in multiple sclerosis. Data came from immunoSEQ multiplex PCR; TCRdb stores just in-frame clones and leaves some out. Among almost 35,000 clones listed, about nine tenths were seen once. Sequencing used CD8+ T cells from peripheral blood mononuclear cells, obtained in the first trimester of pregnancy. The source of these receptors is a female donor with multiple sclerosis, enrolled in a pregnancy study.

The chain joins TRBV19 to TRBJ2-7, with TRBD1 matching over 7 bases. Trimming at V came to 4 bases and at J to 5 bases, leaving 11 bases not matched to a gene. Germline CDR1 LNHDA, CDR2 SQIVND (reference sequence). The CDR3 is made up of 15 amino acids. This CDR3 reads CASSSFRQGGNEQYF. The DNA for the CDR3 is TGTGCCAGTAGTAGTTTTCGACAGGGTGGCAACGAGCAGTACTTC.

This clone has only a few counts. The chain's CDR3 is CASSFDRVGQPQHF. The CDR3 DNA sequence: TGTGCCAGCAGTTTCGACAGGGTGGGTCAGCCCCAGCATTTT. This sequence joins TRBV7-2 and TRBJ1-5, with TRBD1 matching 7 bases. CDR3 length: 14 amino acids. Germline lookup yields CDR1 SGHTA and CDR2 FQGNSA. The J segment lost 6 bases and the V segment lost 6 bases, leaving 8 bases of the junction unmatched.

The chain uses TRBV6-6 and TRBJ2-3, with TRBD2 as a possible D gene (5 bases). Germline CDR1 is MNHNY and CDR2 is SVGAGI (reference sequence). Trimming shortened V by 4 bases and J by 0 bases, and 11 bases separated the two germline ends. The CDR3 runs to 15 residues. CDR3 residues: CASSWTRGSTDTQYF. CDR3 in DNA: TGTGCCAGCAGTTGGACCCGCGGGAGCACAGATACGCAGTATTTT.

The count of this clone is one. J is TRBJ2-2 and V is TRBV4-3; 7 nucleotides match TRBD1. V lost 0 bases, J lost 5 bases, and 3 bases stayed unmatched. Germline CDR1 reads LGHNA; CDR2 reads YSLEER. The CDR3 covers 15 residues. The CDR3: CASSQDNRGTGELFF. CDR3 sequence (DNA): TGCGCCAGCAGCCAAGATAACAGGGGTACCGGGGAGCTGTTTTTT.

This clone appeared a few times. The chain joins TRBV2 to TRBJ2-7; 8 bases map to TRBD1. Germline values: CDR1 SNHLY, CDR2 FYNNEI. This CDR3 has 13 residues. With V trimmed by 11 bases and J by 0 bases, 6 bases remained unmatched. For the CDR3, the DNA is TGTGCCCTACTGGGACAGGACTCCTACGAGCAGTACTTC. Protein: CALLGQDSYEQYF.

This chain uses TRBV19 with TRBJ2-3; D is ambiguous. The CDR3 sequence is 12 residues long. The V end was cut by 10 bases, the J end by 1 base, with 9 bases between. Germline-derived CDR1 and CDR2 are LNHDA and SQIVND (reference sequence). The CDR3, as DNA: TGTGCCACAACGACTGGCACAGATACGCAGTATTTT. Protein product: CATTTGTDTQYF.

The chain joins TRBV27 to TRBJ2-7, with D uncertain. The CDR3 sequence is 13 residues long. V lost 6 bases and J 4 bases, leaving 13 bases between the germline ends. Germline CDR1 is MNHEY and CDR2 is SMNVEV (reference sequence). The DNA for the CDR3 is TGTGCCAGCAGAAGCCCCCTAGGATACGAGCAGTACTTC. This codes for CASRSPLGYEQYF.

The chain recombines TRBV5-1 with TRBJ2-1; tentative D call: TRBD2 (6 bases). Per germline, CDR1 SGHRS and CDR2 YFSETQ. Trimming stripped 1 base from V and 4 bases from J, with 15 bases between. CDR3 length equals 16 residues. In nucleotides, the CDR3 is TGCGCCAGCAGCTTGCGTGGCGGGATACTGTACAATGAGCAGTTCTTC. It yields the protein CASSLRGGILYNEQFF.

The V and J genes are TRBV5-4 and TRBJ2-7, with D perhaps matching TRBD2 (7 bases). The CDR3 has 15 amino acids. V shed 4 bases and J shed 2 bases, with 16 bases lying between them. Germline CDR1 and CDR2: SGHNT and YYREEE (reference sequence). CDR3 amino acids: CASSLPGGGPYEQYF. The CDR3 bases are TGTGCCAGCAGCCTCCCGGGCGGGGGCCCCTACGAGCAGTACTTC.

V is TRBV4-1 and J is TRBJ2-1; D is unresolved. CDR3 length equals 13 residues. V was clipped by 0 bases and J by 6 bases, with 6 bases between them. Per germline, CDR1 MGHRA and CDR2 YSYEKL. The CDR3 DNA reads TGCGCCAGCAGCCAAGATCCAGGCAATGAGCAGTTCTTC. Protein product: CASSQDPGNEQFF.

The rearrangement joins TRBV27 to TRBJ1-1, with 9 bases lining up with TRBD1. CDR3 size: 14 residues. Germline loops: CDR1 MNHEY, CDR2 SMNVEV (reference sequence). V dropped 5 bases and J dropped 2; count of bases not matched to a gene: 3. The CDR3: CASSITGGNTEAFF. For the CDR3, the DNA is TGTGCCAGCAGTATTACAGGGGGCAACACTGAAGCTTTCTTT.

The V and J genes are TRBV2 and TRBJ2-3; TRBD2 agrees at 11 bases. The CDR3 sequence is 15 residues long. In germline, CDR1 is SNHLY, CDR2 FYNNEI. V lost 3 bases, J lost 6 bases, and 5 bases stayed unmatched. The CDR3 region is CASSDSGRAGDTQYF. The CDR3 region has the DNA TGTGCCAGCAGTGATAGCGGGAGGGCCGGGGATACGCAGTATTTT. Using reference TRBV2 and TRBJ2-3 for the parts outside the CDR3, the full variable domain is EPEVTQTPSHQVTQMGQEVILRCVPISNHLYFYWYRQILGQKVEFLVSFYNNEISEKSEIFDDQFSVERPDGSNFTLKIRSTKLEDSAMYFCASSDSGRAGDTQYFGPGTRLTVL.

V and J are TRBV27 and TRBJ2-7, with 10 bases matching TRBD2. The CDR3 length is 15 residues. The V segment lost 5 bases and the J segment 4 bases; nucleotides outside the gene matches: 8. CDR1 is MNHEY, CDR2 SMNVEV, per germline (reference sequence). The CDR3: CASSQPSGSFYEQYF. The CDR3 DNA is TGTGCCAGCAGTCAACCTAGCGGGAGTTTTTACGAGCAGTACTTC.

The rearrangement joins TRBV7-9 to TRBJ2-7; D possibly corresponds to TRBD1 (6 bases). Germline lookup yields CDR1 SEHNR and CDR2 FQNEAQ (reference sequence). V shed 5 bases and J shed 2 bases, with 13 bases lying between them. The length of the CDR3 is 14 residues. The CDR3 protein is CASSQGGQTYEQYF. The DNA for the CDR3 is TGTGCCAGCAGCCAAGGCGGACAGACCTACGAGCAGTACTTC.